Shown below are 30 T cell receptor beta chains from a single sample sequenced in a study of T cells in Graves' hyperthyroidism and ophthalmopathy. There were TCR beta CDR3 regions amplified from RNA transcripts. Using the HTBI primer set, a first-round RT-PCR was run on the TCR CDR3. Using its own MiXCR run on the multiplex PCR reads, TCRdb lists one record per CDR3 protein. The sample has more than 350,000 distinct CDR3 sequences; roughly 15% are singletons. Sequenced input: blood. The source of these receptors is a woman in her twenties or thirties with Graves' hyperthyroidism that later progressed to Graves' ophthalmopathy.

The chain couples TRBV10-2 to TRBJ2-3, with D possibly being TRBD2 (7 bases). The CDR3 is made up of 14 amino acids. Trimming shortened V by 3 bases and J by 6 bases, and 13 bases separated the two germline ends. Germline V gene data show CDR1 as WSHSY and CDR2 as SAAADI. CDR3 coding DNA: TGCGCCAGCAGTGATTCCGGGGGGCGGGATACGCAGTATTTT. This gives the protein CASSDSGGRDTQYF.

This clonotype was detected ten times or more. The chain couples TRBV2 to TRBJ2-5; 10 positions agree with TRBD1. The J segment lost 4 bases and the V segment lost 4 bases, leaving 6 bases of the junction unmatched. Germline V gene data show CDR1 as SNHLY and CDR2 as FYNNEI. The CDR3 consists of 15 residues. The CDR3: CASSADRGRRETQYF. The CDR3 nucleotides are TGTGCCAGCAGTGCTGACAGGGGGCGCCGAGAGACCCAGTACTTC.

This clonotype was counted at least ten times. The rearrangement joins TRBV30 to TRBJ1-1; no clear D gene. Deletions cut 3 bases from V and 1 base from J, with 6 bases between. This CDR3 is 12 amino acids long. Looked up from germline, CDR1 is GTSNPN and CDR2 is SVGIG (reference sequence). CDR3 in DNA: TGTGCCTGGAGCTACCAGAACACTGAAGCTTTCTTT. This gives the protein CAWSYQNTEAFF. The whole variable domain, remainder taken from reference TRBV30 and TRBJ1-1, is SQTIHQWPATLVQPVGSPLSLECTVEGTSNPNLYWYRQAAGRGLQLLFYSVGIGQISSEVPQNLSASRPQDRQFILSSKKLLLSDSGFYLCAWSYQNTEAFFGQGTRLTVV.

This clonotype was observed at least ten times. The chain carries TRBV6-1 and TRBJ1-5; TRBD1 is a possible D gene (5 bases). Trimming left V 5 bases short and J 7 bases short, with 12 bases between. This CDR3 contains 13 residues. CDR1 is MNHNS, CDR2 SASEGT, per germline. As DNA, the CDR3 is TGTGCCAGCAGTAAGGACACATTGCAGCCCCAGCATTTT. It specifies CASSKDTLQPQHF.

At least ten counts were recorded for this clonotype. The chain links TRBV7-9 to TRBJ1-3; D not certain. The germline CDR1 and CDR2 sequences are SEHNR and FQNEAQ (reference sequence). This CDR3 spans 14 amino acids. V lost 1 base to trimming and J lost 3 bases, with 7 bases between them. CDR3 protein: CASSLDRYGNTIYF. DNA of the CDR3: TGTGCCAGCAGCTTAGACAGATATGGAAACACCATATATTTT.

The V gene is TRBV6-2 or TRBV6-3, the J gene TRBJ1-1, with 8 bases aligning to TRBD1. The CDR3 length is 14 residues. The germline gives CDR1 MNHEY, CDR2 SVGEGT. V shed 6 bases, J shed 5 bases, and the junction held 8 bases outside the gene matches. In nucleotides, the CDR3 is TGTGCCAGCAGGACCTCAGGGGGCCGGACTGAAGCTTTCTTT. Translating gives CASRTSGGRTEAFF.

Ten or more counts support this clonotype. V and J are TRBV5-8 and TRBJ2-1; D might be TRBD2 (5 bases). The CDR3 is 15 amino acids. The V end was cut by 7 bases, the J end by 5 bases, with 19 bases between. The germline CDR1 and CDR2 sequences are SGHTS and YDEGEE. CDR3 nucleotide sequence: TGTGCCAGCTTAGACTATCAGATACTTCACAATGAGCAGTTCTTC. It is translated as CASLDYQILHNEQFF.

This clonotype showed up many times. V is TRBV20-1 and J is TRBJ2-5; 7 bases fit TRBD1. This CDR3 contains 15 residues. Unmatched junction bases numbered 5, after V lost 0 bases and J lost 1 base. Per germline, CDR1 DFQATT and CDR2 SNEGSKA (reference sequence). CDR3 protein: CSARDVTGIQETQYF. The CDR3 nucleotides are TGCAGTGCTAGAGACGTGACAGGGATCCAAGAGACCCAGTACTTC.

This chain uses TRBV12-3 or TRBV12-4 with TRBJ2-2, with no clear D. The CDR3 contains 21 residues. V lost 4 bases, J lost 6 bases, and 33 bases lay in between. In nucleotides, the CDR3 is TGTGCCAGCAGTTCCTCCAGTTTAAGGGATTGGTGGTTCCCCCACTCCGGGGAGCTGTTTTTT. Translating it yields CASSSSSLRDWWFPHSGELFF.

This clonotype was seen repeatedly, ten times or more. This rearrangement joins TRBV18 to TRBJ2-3, with D possibly matching TRBD2 (6 bases). CDR3 size: 18 residues. V was cut by 3 bases and J by 2 bases, with 21 bases left in between. Germline CDR1 is KGHSH and CDR2 is LQKENI. The CDR3 reads CASSPRQLLAGNTDTQYF. The CDR3 DNA sequence: TGTGCCAGCTCACCGCGACAGCTACTAGCCGGTAACACAGATACGCAGTATTTT.

This clonotype was seen many times. The chain combines TRBV12-3 or TRBV12-4 with TRBJ1-2; D unclear. CDR3 length equals 16 residues. V shed 2 bases and J shed 5 bases, with 18 bases lying between them. For the CDR3, the DNA is TGTGCCAGCAGTTTAAACCTGGCAGGACCCCTATATGGCTACACCTTC. Translating it yields CASSLNLAGPLYGYTF.

This clonotype was seen a handful of times. V gene TRBV6-1 combines with J gene TRBJ2-3; D perhaps matches TRBD1 (7 bases). The CDR3 extends over 17 amino acids. Trimming pared 4 bases from V and 0 bases from J, leaving 17 bases between. In germline, CDR1 is MNHNS, CDR2 SASEGT. Written as DNA, the CDR3 is TGTGCCAGCAGTGTGACAGGGTGGGGGGATAGCACAGATACGCAGTATTTT. Translated, it gives CASSVTGWGDSTDTQYF.

The chain carries TRBV27 and TRBJ1-1, with 8 nucleotides matching TRBD1. V was clipped by 6 bases and J by 7 bases; unmatched bases: 16. Germline CDR1 MNHEY, CDR2 SMNVEV (reference sequence). This CDR3 has 16 amino acids. CDR3 bases: TGTGCCAGCAGAGTACAGGGGGAAATTTGGTCCGGTGAAGCTTTCTTT. It translates to CASRVQGEIWSGEAFF.

This chain connects TRBV5-1 to TRBJ1-1; D perhaps matches TRBD1 (6 bases). This CDR3 comprises 14 residues. CDR1 SGHRS and CDR2 YFSETQ come from the germline V gene. V lost 4 bases, J lost 4 bases, and 14 bases lay in between. The CDR3 DNA reads as TGCGCCAGCAGCGAGGAGGGGGGAGTCACTGAAGCTTTCTTT. Translating it yields CASSEEGGVTEAFF.

Points on this clonotype: Mismatch with germline at one junction end may stem from a read error. V gene TRBV3-1 combines with J gene TRBJ1-6; D ambiguous. The CDR3 spans 12 residues. CDR1 LGHDT and CDR2 YNNKEL come from the germline V gene (reference sequence). Written as DNA, the CDR3 is TGTGCCAGCAGGGTGTCTAATTCACCCCTGCACTTT. It yields the protein CASRVSNSPLHF.

This clonotype was found many times. The V and J genes are TRBV27 and TRBJ2-2; no clear D. The V gene lost 5 bases and the J gene lost 0 bases, with 7 bases spanning the gap. Germline V gene data show CDR1 as MNHEY and CDR2 as SMNVEV (reference sequence). The CDR3 extends over 14 amino acids. The CDR3 sequence is CASSPITNTGELFF. The CDR3 DNA sequence: TGTGCCAGCAGTCCCATCACGAACACCGGGGAGCTGTTTTTT.

This clonotype has a count of ten or more. The chain joins TRBV20-1 to TRBJ2-7; 8 bases agree with TRBD1. V trimming: 6 bases; J trimming: 4 bases; junction bases outside the gene matches: 11. The CDR3 has 14 amino acids. In germline, CDR1 is DFQATT, CDR2 SNEGSKA (reference sequence). The CDR3 bases are TGCAGTGCGAGCCCGGGACAGGTTTTTTACGAGCAGTACTTC. Protein sequence: CSASPGQVFYEQYF.

This clonotype was seen many times. The rearrangement joins TRBV11-1 to TRBJ2-5, with TRBD1 matching 8 bases. The CDR3 runs to 12 residues. Per germline, CDR1 SGHAT and CDR2 FQDESV (reference sequence). V trimming: 5 bases; J trimming: 5 bases; junction bases outside the gene matches: 1. The CDR3 nucleotides read TGTGCCAGCAGCAGACAGGGGGAGACCCAGTACTTC. Translating it yields CASSRQGETQYF.

This clonotype has ten or more counts. The V and J genes are TRBV7-9 and TRBJ1-1; D is uncertain. The CDR3 has 13 amino acids. With 2 bases removed from V and 10 bases from J, the gap between germline ends came to 14 bases. Germline lookup yields CDR1 SEHNR and CDR2 FQNEAQ (reference sequence). The chain's CDR3 is CASSLTDHKRAFF. In DNA form, the CDR3 reads TGTGCCAGCAGCTTAACGGACCATAAGCGAGCTTTCTTT.

This clonotype was observed many times. The chain carries TRBV4-1 and TRBJ1-6; the D gene is possibly TRBD1 (6 bases). The germline CDR1 and CDR2 sequences are MGHRA and YSYEKL. The CDR3 consists of 16 residues. The V end was cut by 0 bases, the J end by 10 bases, with 16 bases between. The CDR3 protein is CASSQDGKGGGSPLHF. The CDR3 region has the DNA TGCGCCAGCAGCCAAGATGGGAAGGGGGGAGGATCACCCCTCCACTTT.

The chain carries TRBV28 and TRBJ2-1; D possibly matches TRBD1 or TRBD2 (5 bases each). This CDR3 is 14 amino acids long. Deletions cut 2 bases from V and 7 bases from J, with 12 bases between. Germline V gene lookup returns CDR1 MDHEN and CDR2 SYDVKM. This CDR3 is CASSLAGSGNEQFF. The CDR3, as DNA: TGTGCCAGCAGTTTAGCAGGGAGTGGGAATGAGCAGTTCTTC. Full variable domain (missing parts from reference TRBV28 and TRBJ2-1): DVKVTQSSRYLVKRTGEKVFLECVQDMDHENMFWYRQDPGLGLRLIYFSYDVKMKEKGDIPEGYSVSREKKERFSLILESASTNQTSMYLCASSLAGSGNEQFFGPGTRLTVL.

This chain connects TRBV18 to TRBJ2-2; the D is unclear. The CDR3 totals 14 residues. Between the trimmed V and J ends, which lost 0 bases and 4 bases, there was a span of 6 bases. CDR1 and CDR2 from the germline V gene are KGHSH and LQKENI. Here the CDR3 DNA reads TGTGCCAGCTCACCACCCGGGCTCACCGGGGAGCTGTTTTTT. Translated: CASSPPGLTGELFF. Looking up the rest from reference TRBV18 and TRBJ2-2 gives the full variable domain: NAGVMQNPRHLVRRRGQEARLRCSPMKGHSHVYWYRQLPEEGLKFMVYLQKENIIDESGMPKERFSAEFPKEGPSILRIQQVVRGDSAAYFCASSPPGLTGELFFGEGSRLTVL.

This clonotype was seen ten or more times. The V and J genes are TRBV20-1 and TRBJ2-4; no firm D call. This CDR3 has 13 residues. V was pared by 5 bases and J by 0 bases, with 8 bases between. Per the germline V gene, CDR1 is DFQATT and CDR2 is SNEGSKA (reference sequence). The CDR3 sequence is CSAVQLAKNIQYF. CDR3 DNA: TGCAGTGCTGTACAGCTAGCCAAAAACATTCAGTACTTC.

This clonotype was seen ten or more times. The rearrangement uses TRBV27 and TRBJ2-6, with a weak D call TRBD1 (5 bases). The CDR3 is 21 amino acids. Between the trimmed V and J ends, which lost 2 bases and 0 bases, there was a span of 23 bases. Per germline, CDR1 MNHEY and CDR2 SMNVEV (reference sequence). CDR3 amino acids: CASSLTPGLRSTSSGANVLTF. The CDR3, as DNA: TGTGCCAGCAGTTTAACTCCAGGGCTCCGATCGACAAGCTCTGGGGCCAACGTCCTGACTTTC.

The sample holds a few counts of this clonotype. The rearrangement links TRBV15 to TRBJ1-5; possible D gene TRBD1, 5 bases. The CDR3 runs to 15 residues. The ends were cut back, 0 bases at V and 7 bases at J, with 13 bases in the middle. Germline CDR1 is LNHNV and CDR2 is YYDKDF (reference sequence). The CDR3 spells CATSRERGIGQPQHF. CDR3 nucleotide sequence: TGTGCCACCAGCAGAGAAAGGGGAATAGGGCAGCCCCAGCATTTT.

Ten or more counts support this clonotype. This chain links TRBV20-1 with TRBJ1-5; TRBD1 is a possible D gene (5 bases). Between the trimmed V and J ends, which lost 4 bases and 5 bases, there was a span of 9 bases. CDR3 length: 12 amino acids. Germline-derived CDR1 and CDR2 are DFQATT and SNEGSKA (reference sequence). CDR3 in DNA: TGCAGTGCTAAACGGGGGGATCAGCCCCAGCATTTT. Amino acids: CSAKRGDQPQHF.

This clonotype was counted ten times or more. J is TRBJ1-5 and V is TRBV27; 8 nucleotides agree with TRBD1. This CDR3 has 15 residues. The V and J ends lost 6 bases and 1 base, in that order; junction bases with no gene match: 5. CDR1 is MNHEY, CDR2 SMNVEV, per germline (reference sequence). Here the CDR3 DNA reads TGTGCCAGCAGCCGACGGACAGGGAGCAATCAGCCCCAGCATTTT. Encoded protein: CASSRRTGSNQPQHF.

The table lists this clonotype with a few counts. The chain has TRBV20-1 and TRBJ1-4; TRBD1 aligns across 7 bases. Germline trimming cut 2 bases from V and 11 bases from J; bases unmatched to any gene: 17. The CDR3 runs to 16 residues. Germline CDR1 DFQATT, CDR2 SNEGSKA (reference sequence). CDR3 sequence reads: CSARNPEQGYQGKLFF. The CDR3 bases are TGCAGTGCTAGAAACCCAGAACAGGGGTACCAGGGTAAACTGTTTTTT.

This clonotype has more than one count but fewer than ten. The chain couples TRBV7-2 to TRBJ1-2; D is perhaps TRBD1 (5 bases). The ends were cut back, 2 bases at V and 3 bases at J, with 7 bases in the middle. Germline values: CDR1 SGHTA, CDR2 FQGNSA. The CDR3 sequence is 13 residues long. CDR3 in amino acids: CASSLRGYYGYTF. CDR3 nucleotides: TGTGCCAGCAGCTTACGGGGGTACTATGGCTACACCTTC.

Worth noting for this clonotype: With a much larger clone just one base away, this may be a read error. The V and J genes are TRBV11-2 and TRBJ2-1; the match to TRBD2 covers 7 bases. This CDR3 spans 16 amino acids. Germline CDR1 reads SGHAT; CDR2 reads FQNNGV. V was clipped by 2 bases and J by 2 bases; unmatched bases: 6. CDR3 DNA: TGTGCCAGCAGCTTACTTGGGAGGGGACCCTACAATGAGCAGTTCTTC. Encoded protein: CASSLLGRGPYNEQFF.